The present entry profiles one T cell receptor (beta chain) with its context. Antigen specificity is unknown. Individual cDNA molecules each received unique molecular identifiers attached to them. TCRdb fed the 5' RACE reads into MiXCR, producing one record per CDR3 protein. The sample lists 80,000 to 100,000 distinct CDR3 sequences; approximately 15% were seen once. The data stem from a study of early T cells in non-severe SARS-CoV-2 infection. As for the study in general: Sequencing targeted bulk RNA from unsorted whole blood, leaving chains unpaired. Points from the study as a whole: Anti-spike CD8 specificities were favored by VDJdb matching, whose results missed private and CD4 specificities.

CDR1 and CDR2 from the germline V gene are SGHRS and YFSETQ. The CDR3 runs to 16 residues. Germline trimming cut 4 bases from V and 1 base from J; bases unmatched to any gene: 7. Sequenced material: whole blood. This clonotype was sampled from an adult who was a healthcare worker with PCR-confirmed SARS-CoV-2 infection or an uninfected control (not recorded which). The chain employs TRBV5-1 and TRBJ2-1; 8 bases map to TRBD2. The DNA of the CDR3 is TGCGCCAGCAGCGGTCCGGGAGGGCGATCCTACAATGAGCAGTTCTTC. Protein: CASSGPGGRSYNEQFF.